This TCR beta chain comes out of a study of cytomegalovirus exposure and HLA in healthy donors. V was cut by 4 bases and J by 1 base, with 9 bases left in between. The CDR3 sequence is 14 residues long. Germline V CDR1 and CDR2: SGHVS, FQNEAQ. Measured with immunoSEQ multiplex PCR; TCRdb has only the in-frame clones, and not every one. The table has about 73,000 clones, 80% to 90% seen once. This chain uses TRBV7-8 with TRBJ2-3; D is undetermined. The sequenced sample was PBMCs. The clonotype originates from a woman under 30 in good health and CMV-seropositive. The CDR3 spells CASSSLQRTDTQYF. CDR3 nucleotides: TGTGCCAGCAGCTCACTCCAACGCACAGATACGCAGTATTTT.